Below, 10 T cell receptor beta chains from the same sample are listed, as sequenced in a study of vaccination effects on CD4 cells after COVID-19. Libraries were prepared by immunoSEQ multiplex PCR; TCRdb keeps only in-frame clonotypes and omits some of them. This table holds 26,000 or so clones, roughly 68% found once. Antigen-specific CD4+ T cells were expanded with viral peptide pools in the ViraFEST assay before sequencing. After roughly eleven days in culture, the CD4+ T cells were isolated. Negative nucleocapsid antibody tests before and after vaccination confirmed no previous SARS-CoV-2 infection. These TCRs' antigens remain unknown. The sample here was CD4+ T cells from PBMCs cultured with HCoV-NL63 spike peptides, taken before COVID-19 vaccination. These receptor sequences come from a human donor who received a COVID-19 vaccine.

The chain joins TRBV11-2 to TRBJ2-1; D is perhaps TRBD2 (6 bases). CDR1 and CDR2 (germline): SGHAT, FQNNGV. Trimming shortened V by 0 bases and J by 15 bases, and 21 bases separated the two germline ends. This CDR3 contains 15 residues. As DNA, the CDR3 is TGTGCCAGCAGCTTAGATTTCGGCGGGGAGTCCCGGCGGTTCTTC. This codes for CASSLDFGGESRRFF.

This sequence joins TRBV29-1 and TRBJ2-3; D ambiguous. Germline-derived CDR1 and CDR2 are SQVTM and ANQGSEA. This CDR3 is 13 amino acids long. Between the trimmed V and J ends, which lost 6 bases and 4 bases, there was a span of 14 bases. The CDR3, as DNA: TGCAGCGTCGACCTTCGCGAGGCAGATACGCAGTATTTT. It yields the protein CSVDLREADTQYF.

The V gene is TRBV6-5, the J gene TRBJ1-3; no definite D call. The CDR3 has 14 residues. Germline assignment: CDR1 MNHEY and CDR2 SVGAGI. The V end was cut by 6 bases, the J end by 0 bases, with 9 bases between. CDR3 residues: CASSPYLSGNTIYF. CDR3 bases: TGTGCCAGCAGCCCATACCTCTCTGGAAACACCATATATTTT.

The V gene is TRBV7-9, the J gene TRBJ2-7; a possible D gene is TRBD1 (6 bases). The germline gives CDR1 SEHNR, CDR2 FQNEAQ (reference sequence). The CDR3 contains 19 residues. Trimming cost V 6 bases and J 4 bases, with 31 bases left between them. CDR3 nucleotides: TGTGCCAGCAGACCAAAACAGGGTATGTTATTCTGGCTGATATACGAGCAGTACTTC. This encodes CASRPKQGMLFWLIYEQYF.

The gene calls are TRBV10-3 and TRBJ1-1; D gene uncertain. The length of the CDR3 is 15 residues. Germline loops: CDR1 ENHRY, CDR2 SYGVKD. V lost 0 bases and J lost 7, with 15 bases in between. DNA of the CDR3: TGTGCCATCAGTGAGTCGATCGTGGCCTCCTTTGAAGCTTTCTTT. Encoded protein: CAISESIVASFEAFF.

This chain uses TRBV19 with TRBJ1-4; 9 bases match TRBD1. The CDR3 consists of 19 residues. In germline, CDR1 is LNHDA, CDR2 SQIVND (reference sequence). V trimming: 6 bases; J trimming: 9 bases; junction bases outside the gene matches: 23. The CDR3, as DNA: TGTGCCAGTAGCCGGCAGCCACCCAGGCCTGGGACAGGGCTGCAAAAACTGTTTTTT. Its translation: CASSRQPPRPGTGLQKLFF.

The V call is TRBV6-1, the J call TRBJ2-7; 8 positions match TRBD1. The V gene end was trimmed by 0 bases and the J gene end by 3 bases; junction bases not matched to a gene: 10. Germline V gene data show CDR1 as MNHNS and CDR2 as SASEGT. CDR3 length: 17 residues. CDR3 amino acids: CASSEARAGGLDYEQYF. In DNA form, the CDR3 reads TGTGCCAGCAGTGAAGCGAGGGCAGGGGGCCTTGACTACGAGCAGTACTTC.

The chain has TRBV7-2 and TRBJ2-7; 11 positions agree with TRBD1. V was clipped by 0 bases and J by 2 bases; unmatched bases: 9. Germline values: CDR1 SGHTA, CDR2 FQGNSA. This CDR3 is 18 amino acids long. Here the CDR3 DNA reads TGTGCCAGCAGCTTAGCGCCGACCGGGACAGGGGGTGCCTACGAGCAGTACTTC. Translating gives CASSLAPTGTGGAYEQYF. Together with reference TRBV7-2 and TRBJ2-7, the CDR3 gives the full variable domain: GAGVSQSPSNKVTEKGKDVELRCDPISGHTALYWYRQSLGQGLEFLIYFQGNSAPDKSGLPSDRFSAERTGGSVSTLTIQRTQQEDSAVYLCASSLAPTGTGGAYEQYFGPGTRLTVT.

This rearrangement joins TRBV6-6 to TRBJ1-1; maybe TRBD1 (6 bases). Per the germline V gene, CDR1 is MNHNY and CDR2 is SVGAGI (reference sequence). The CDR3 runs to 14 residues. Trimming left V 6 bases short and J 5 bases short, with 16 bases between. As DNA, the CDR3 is TGTGCCAGCAGCCCCGGGACACTCGGAACTGAAGCTTTCTTT. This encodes CASSPGTLGTEAFF.

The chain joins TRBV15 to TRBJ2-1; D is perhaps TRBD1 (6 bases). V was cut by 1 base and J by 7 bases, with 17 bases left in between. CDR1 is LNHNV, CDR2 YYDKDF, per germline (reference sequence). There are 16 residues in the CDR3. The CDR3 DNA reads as TGTGCCACCAGCAGAGGGCCAGGGGTTTTTGGGAATGAGCAGTTCTTC. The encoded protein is CATSRGPGVFGNEQFF.